Listed here are 20 T cell receptor beta chains from one sample, sequenced in a study of blood T cell repertoires in COVID-19 (dated by TCRdb to the early 2020s). The library was produced with the immunoSEQ multiplex PCR assay. TCRdb's version of the immuneACCESS table is confined to in-frame rearrangements and falls short of the full clone set. An unresolved V gene accounts for under half of the shortfall where checked; the remainder is of unknown origin. The sample profile shows roughly 220,000 clones; around 82% of them were found once. Of the sample, 4.5% to 7% falls within the top ten clones. Material: peripheral blood. These TCRs come from a woman aged 70-85 years with acute or convalescent COVID-19.

As DNA, the CDR3 is TGTGCCAGCACCTCGGGGGGTTTGGCGGGGGCCATTTTTGGCTACACCTTC. It codes for CASTSGGLAGAIFGYTF. J is TRBJ1-2 and V is TRBV27, with a possible D match to TRBD1 (6 bases). Germline values: CDR1 MNHEY, CDR2 SMNVEV (reference sequence). V lost 7 bases and J lost 7, with 28 bases in between. The CDR3 spans 17 residues.

The V call is TRBV5-1, the J call TRBJ2-3; D is ambiguous. Germline CDR1 reads SGHRS; CDR2 reads YFSETQ. The CDR3 sequence is 15 residues long. The V end lost 6 bases, the J end lost 2 bases, and 16 bases lay between the germline ends. For the CDR3, the DNA is TGCGCCAGCACCTGGGCCTCTAAGGTCACAGATACGCAGTATTTT. This sequence encodes CASTWASKVTDTQYF.

This clone was seen only once. V is TRBV9 and J is TRBJ1-2; D may be TRBD1 (5 bases). Looked up from germline, CDR1 is SGDLS and CDR2 is YYNGEE. V lost 6 bases and J lost 2, with 14 bases in between. This CDR3 has 14 amino acids. The CDR3 bases are TGTGCCAGCACCCCTCCGGGGGGGAACTATGGCTACACCTTC. Its translation: CASTPPGGNYGYTF.

The chain links TRBV6-4 to TRBJ2-2; TRBD1 matches at 8 bases. Germline V lookup: CDR1 MRHNA, CDR2 SNTAGT. V dropped 4 bases and J dropped 5; count of bases not matched to a gene: 6. This CDR3 region has 15 residues. The CDR3 DNA is TGTGCCAGCAGTGTCGACAGGGGCGAAACCGGGGAGCTGTTTTTT. This gives the protein CASSVDRGETGELFF.

The chain employs TRBV28 and TRBJ2-7; 10 nucleotides align to TRBD1. V dropped 8 bases and J dropped 2; count of bases not matched to a gene: 0. The length of the CDR3 is 12 residues. CDR1 and CDR2 (germline): MDHEN, SYDVKM. The CDR3 nucleotides are TGTGCCAGCGGGACAGGGGCCTACGAGCAGTACTTC. It translates to CASGTGAYEQYF.

This chain connects TRBV29-1 to TRBJ1-2; no clear D gene. The germline gives CDR1 SQVTM, CDR2 ANQGSEA. V was trimmed by 0 bases and J by 6 bases, leaving 5 bases between them. The CDR3 spans 11 residues. CDR3 amino acids: CSVEDADGYTF. The CDR3 coding sequence is TGCAGCGTTGAAGACGCGGATGGCTACACCTTC.

This chain joins TRBV14 and TRBJ1-2; 7 nucleotides align to TRBD1. The CDR3 has 14 residues. V dropped 4 bases and J dropped 3; count of bases not matched to a gene: 5. Germline CDR1 and CDR2: SGHDN and FVKESK. The CDR3 protein is CASSPTGEYYGYTF. The CDR3, as DNA: TGTGCCAGCAGCCCAACAGGGGAGTACTATGGCTACACCTTC.

Worth noting for this clone: Within the sample, other DNA sequences also encode this same CDR3. This chain uses TRBV5-6 with TRBJ2-7, with D maybe TRBD1 (5 bases). The germline V and J ends were trimmed by 2 bases and 4 bases, with 7 bases remaining between them. CDR3 length equals 12 residues. Germline V gives CDR1 SGHDT, CDR2 YYEEEE. The CDR3 region is CASSLTGYEQYF. The DNA for the CDR3 is TGTGCCAGCAGCTTAACAGGTTACGAGCAGTACTTC.

This rearrangement joins TRBV24-1 to TRBJ2-7; D unresolved. V shed 1 base and J shed 6 bases, with 3 bases lying between them. The CDR3 is made up of 11 amino acids. Germline-derived CDR1 and CDR2 are KGHDR and SFDVKD. Written as DNA, the CDR3 is TGTGCCACCAGTGATTTCGGCGAGCAGTACTTC. Its protein is CATSDFGEQYF.

The DNA for the CDR3 is TGTGCCAGCAGGGGGAGCTCCTACGAGCAGTACTTC. It specifies CASRGSSYEQYF. The J gene is TRBJ2-7, the V gene TRBV6-5; maybe TRBD2 (5 bases). The V end lost 6 bases, the J end lost 0 bases, and 6 bases lay between the germline ends. CDR3 length: 12 amino acids. Germline CDR1 MNHEY, CDR2 SVGAGI.

V usage is TRBV7-9 and J usage is TRBJ2-1; 8 nucleotides match TRBD2. The CDR3 runs 15 residues. CDR1 and CDR2 (germline): SEHNR, FQNEAQ (reference sequence). J lost 3 bases, V lost 5 bases, and 6 bases had no gene match. CDR3 sequence: CASSDTSGDYNEQFF. The DNA of the CDR3 is TGTGCCAGCAGCGATACTAGCGGAGACTACAATGAGCAGTTCTTC.

DNA of the CDR3: TGTGCCAGCAGTTTCGGGGGGCGGAACACTGAAGCTTTCTTT. This gives the protein CASSFGGRNTEAFF. The V call is TRBV28, the J call TRBJ1-1; weak D call: TRBD1 (6 bases). V shed 3 bases and J shed 1 base, with 9 bases lying between them. From germline, CDR1 is MDHEN and CDR2 SYDVKM. This CDR3 is 14 amino acids long.

The V call is TRBV3-1 (or the pseudogene TRBV3-2), the J call TRBJ1-2, with D possibly TRBD1 on 6 matching bases. Germline V lookup: CDR1 LGHDT, CDR2 YNNKEL (reference sequence). V was shortened by 1 base and J by 6 bases, with 18 bases between the two germline ends. The CDR3 runs 16 residues. The chain's CDR3 is CASSQADSLLRHGYTF. CDR3 in DNA: TGTGCCAGCAGCCAAGCGGACAGCCTACTCAGGCATGGCTACACCTTC.

The chain has TRBV28 and TRBJ2-3; no reliable D call. The germline V gene encodes CDR1 MDHEN and CDR2 SYDVKM. The CDR3 loop spans 14 amino acids. V lost 6 bases to trimming and J lost 0 bases, with 10 bases between them. The CDR3 nucleotides read TGTGCCAGCAGCCTTCCCGAGAGCACAGATACGCAGTATTTT. This gives the protein CASSLPESTDTQYF.

The chain combines TRBV4-2 with TRBJ2-1; 7 bases line up with TRBD2. The J segment lost 0 bases and the V segment lost 4 bases, leaving 6 bases of the junction unmatched. CDR1 and CDR2 from the germline V gene are LGHNA and YNFKEQ. The CDR3 totals 16 residues. This chain's CDR3 is CASSPYLAVSYNEQFF. The CDR3 nucleotides read TGTGCCAGCAGCCCCTACCTAGCGGTCTCCTACAATGAGCAGTTCTTC.

The chain recombines TRBV28 with TRBJ1-4; weak D call: TRBD1 (6 bases). CDR1 is MDHEN, CDR2 SYDVKM, per germline. Trimming stripped 3 bases from V and 6 bases from J, with 14 bases between. The CDR3 is 15 residues long. This CDR3 is CASSFMGAGDEKLFF. CDR3 sequence (DNA): TGTGCCAGCAGTTTTATGGGGGCAGGGGATGAAAAACTGTTTTTT.

This clone was counted once. The V call is TRBV27, the J call TRBJ1-5, with D unclear. CDR1 MNHEY and CDR2 SMNVEV come from the germline V gene (reference sequence). The V end was cut by 0 bases, the J end by 5 bases, with 14 bases between. This CDR3 has 16 amino acids. CDR3 in amino acids: CASSLSSRTSDQPQHF. For the CDR3, the DNA is TGTGCCAGCAGTTTATCCTCGAGGACTTCAGATCAGCCCCAGCATTTT.

This clone was observed a few times. V usage is TRBV14 and J usage is TRBJ2-4, with 12 bases fitting TRBD2. Germline assignment: CDR1 SGHDN and CDR2 FVKESK. After removal of 0 bases from V and 2 bases from J, the junction contained 17 bases not matched to a gene. The CDR3 contains 22 residues. The CDR3: CASSQDRPAGLAGRHSKNIQYF. CDR3 in DNA: TGTGCCAGCAGCCAAGATCGCCCGGCTGGACTAGCGGGAAGGCATTCCAAAAACATTCAGTACTTC.

CDR3 bases: TGCGCCAGCAGCTTGGTTCTCTCCTACGAGCAGTACTTC. Its translation: CASSLVLSYEQYF. The J gene is TRBJ2-7, the V gene TRBV5-1; D is uncertain. V was shortened by 0 bases and J by 0 bases, with 4 bases between the two germline ends. CDR1 is SGHRS, CDR2 YFSETQ, per germline. This CDR3 comprises 13 residues.

The chain links TRBV27 to TRBJ2-7, with D perhaps matching TRBD2 (6 bases). V lost 4 bases and J lost 3, with 10 bases in between. Per the germline V gene, CDR1 is MNHEY and CDR2 is SMNVEV (reference sequence). CDR3 length equals 13 residues. The CDR3 DNA is TGTGCCAGCAGTTACCGGGAGTACTACGAGCAGTACTTC. Encoded protein: CASSYREYYEQYF.